These 21 T cell receptor beta chains were all obtained from the same sample, sequenced in a study of blood T cell repertoires in COVID-19. Measured with immunoSEQ multiplex PCR; TCRdb has only the in-frame clones, and not every one. The sample has tens of thousands of clones, 70% to 90% seen once. Sequencing input: peripheral blood. The receptors were gathered from a human donor in a cohort sampled during active COVID-19.

V usage is TRBV11-3 and J usage is TRBJ2-3; 11 bases are shared with TRBD2. Germline loops: CDR1 SGHNT, CDR2 YENEEA. Losses at the gene ends were 2 bases for V and 4 bases for J; bases not matched to a gene: 2. There are 15 residues in the CDR3. This chain's CDR3 is CASSLTSGSADTQYF. DNA of the CDR3: TGTGCCAGCAGCTTAACTAGCGGGAGCGCAGATACGCAGTATTTT.

The rearrangement joins TRBV6-1 to TRBJ1-2; D unclear. Germline CDR1 is MNHNS and CDR2 is SASEGT. V lost 3 bases, J lost 2 bases, and 10 bases lay in between. The CDR3 length is 14 residues. The CDR3 spells CASSDYGGNYGYTF. The DNA for the CDR3 is TGTGCCAGCAGTGATTATGGAGGGAACTATGGCTACACCTTC.

V gene TRBV3-1 (or the pseudogene TRBV3-2) combines with J gene TRBJ2-7; the match to TRBD1 covers 10 bases. Trimming at V came to 1 base and at J to 6 bases, leaving 6 bases not matched to a gene. Germline loops: CDR1 LGHDT, CDR2 YNNKEL (reference sequence). The CDR3 totals 15 residues. CDR3 nucleotides: TGTGCCAGCAGCCAAGTGGGGACAGGGGAAGGCGAGCAGTACTTC. It encodes CASSQVGTGEGEQYF.

This rearrangement joins TRBV27 to TRBJ2-7; 8 bases are a match to TRBD1. J was trimmed by 0 bases and V by 6 bases; bases with no gene match: 4. Germline lookup yields CDR1 MNHEY and CDR2 SMNVEV (reference sequence). This CDR3 spans 14 amino acids. CDR3 DNA sequence: TGTGCCAGCAGGGACAGGGTGCGCTCCTACGAGCAGTACTTC. It codes for CASRDRVRSYEQYF.

V usage is TRBV5-8 and J usage is TRBJ2-7; a weak D match, TRBD2 (5 bases). This CDR3 region has 12 residues. The germline V gene has CDR1 SGHTS and CDR2 YDEGEE. The V gene lost 3 bases and the J gene lost 8 bases, with 12 bases spanning the gap. The DNA of the CDR3 is TGTGCCAGCAGCTCTCGGACTCGTCAGCAGTACTTC. Translation gives CASSSRTRQQYF.

The chain couples TRBV18 to TRBJ2-3; TRBD1 agrees at 10 bases. CDR1 and CDR2 (germline): KGHSH, LQKENI. CDR3 length equals 16 residues. J gave up 3 bases and V 4 bases, and 7 bases lay outside the gene matches. Written as DNA, the CDR3 is TGTGCCAGCTCACGGGGGACAGGGGAGTTGACAGATACGCAGTATTTT. Its protein is CASSRGTGELTDTQYF.

The chain combines TRBV28 with TRBJ1-6, with D possibly TRBD1 on 6 matching bases. CDR1 is MDHEN, CDR2 SYDVKM, per germline. Trimming took 4 bases from V and 10 from J, leaving 20 bases between them. The CDR3 is made up of 16 amino acids. DNA of the CDR3: TGTGCCAGCAGTTCCCAGACTCGGGGGGGCGGGTCACCCCTCCACTTT. Its protein product is CASSSQTRGGGSPLHF.

V and J are TRBV5-1 and TRBJ1-1; 7 bases align to TRBD1. Germline CDR1 and CDR2: SGHRS and YFSETQ. V was clipped by 3 bases and J by 2 bases; unmatched bases: 4. The CDR3 has 14 amino acids. The CDR3 spells CASSSTGSNTEAFF. CDR3 nucleotide sequence: TGCGCCAGCAGCTCGACAGGGTCTAACACTGAAGCTTTCTTT.

Here the CDR3 reads CASTMELEDYDNTDTQYF. CDR3 DNA: TGTGCCAGCACCATGGAACTGGAGGACTACGATAACACAGATACGCAGTATTTT. The chain couples TRBV2 to TRBJ2-3; TRBD2 is a possible D gene (6 bases). V was pared by 7 bases and J by 2 bases, with 25 bases between. Looked up from germline, CDR1 is SNHLY and CDR2 is FYNNEI. This CDR3 has 18 amino acids.

The chain couples TRBV2 to TRBJ2-2; possibly TRBD1 for D (5 bases). Germline-derived CDR1 and CDR2 are SNHLY and FYNNEI. V lost 9 bases and J lost 6, with 14 bases in between. The CDR3 consists of 13 residues. The CDR3 region is CASKQESSGELFF. CDR3 nucleotides: TGTGCCAGTAAACAGGAATCCTCCGGGGAGCTGTTTTTT. The full variable domain, in which reference TRBV2 and TRBJ2-2 provide the parts outside the CDR3, is EPEVTQTPSHQVTQMGQEVILRCVPISNHLYFYWYRQILGQKVEFLVSFYNNEISEKSEIFDDQFSVERPDGSNFTLKIRSTKLEDSAMYFCASKQESSGELFFGEGSRLTVL.

The gene calls are TRBV2 and TRBJ2-5, with 7 positions matching TRBD1. There are 15 residues in the CDR3. Germline-derived CDR1 and CDR2 are SNHLY and FYNNEI. V trimming: 6 bases; J trimming: 4 bases; junction bases outside the gene matches: 11. As DNA, the CDR3 is TGTGCCAGCAGACTCATAGGGGGCATAGGAGAGACCCAGTACTTC. Translated, it gives CASRLIGGIGETQYF.

The sample holds a few counts of this clone. V gene TRBV12-5 combines with J gene TRBJ2-7, with a possible D match to TRBD2 (6 bases). The length of the CDR3 is 21 residues. Trimming pared 3 bases from V and 4 bases from J, leaving 34 bases between. CDR1 is LGHNT and CDR2 is FRNRAP in the germline V gene. The CDR3 DNA reads as TGTGCTAGTGGTTTTGTCCCGCCGACCCTACCCTGGACCACGGGGGATTACGAGCAGTACTTC. This codes for CASGFVPPTLPWTTGDYEQYF. Full variable domain (outside the CDR3, taken from reference TRBV12-5 and TRBJ2-7): DARVTQTPRHKVTEMGQEVTMRCQPILGHNTVFWYRQTMMQGLELLAYFRNRAPLDDSGMPKDRFSAEMPDATLATLKIQPSEPRDSAVYFCASGFVPPTLPWTTGDYEQYFGPGTRLTVT.

The chain uses TRBV11-2 and TRBJ2-7; D possibly corresponds to TRBD2 (5 bases). The CDR3 spans 15 residues. Trimming cost V 2 bases and J 0 bases, with 11 bases left between them. Germline V gene data show CDR1 as SGHAT and CDR2 as FQNNGV. The DNA of the CDR3 is TGTGCCAGCAGCTTAAATGCCGGGGTCTCCTACGAGCAGTACTTC. It codes for CASSLNAGVSYEQYF. The full variable domain, in which reference TRBV11-2 and TRBJ2-7 provide the parts outside the CDR3, is EAGVAQSPRYKIIEKRQSVAFWCNPISGHATLYWYQQILGQGPKLLIQFQNNGVVDDSQLPKDRFSAERLKGVDSTLKIQPAKLEDSAVYLCASSLNAGVSYEQYFGPGTRLTVT.

V and J are TRBV5-1 and TRBJ2-1; D is unresolved. Germline lookup yields CDR1 SGHRS and CDR2 YFSETQ. The ends were cut back, 0 bases at V and 6 bases at J, with 7 bases in the middle. This CDR3 has 13 amino acids. CDR3 DNA sequence: TGCGCCAGCAGCTTGGCCGTTCTCAATGAGCAGTTCTTC. This translates into CASSLAVLNEQFF.

The chain uses TRBV4-3 and TRBJ2-3, with TRBD2 identical over 8 bases. The CDR3 has 17 residues. Germline CDR1 and CDR2: LGHNA and YSLEER. The V segment lost 0 bases and the J segment 1 base; nucleotides outside the gene matches: 6. The CDR3 sequence: CASSQDPLAGRTDTQYF. CDR3 nucleotides: TGCGCCAGCAGCCAAGATCCCCTAGCGGGCCGCACAGATACGCAGTATTTT.

V and J are TRBV10-3 and TRBJ1-1; D is possibly TRBD1 (5 bases). From germline, CDR1 is ENHRY and CDR2 SYGVKD. V lost 11 bases to trimming and J lost 2 bases, with 15 bases between them. The CDR3 runs to 13 residues. The CDR3 loop is CALSGGTNTEAFF. CDR3 nucleotide sequence: TGTGCCCTCTCAGGCGGGACCAACACTGAAGCTTTCTTT.

The V and J genes are TRBV12-3 or TRBV12-4 and TRBJ1-5, with a possible D match to TRBD1 (6 bases). The CDR3 sequence is 13 residues long. Deletions cut 9 bases from V and 4 bases from J, with 13 bases between. The CDR3 is CASRQGSNQPQHF. CDR3 nucleotides: TGTGCCAGTAGGCAGGGGAGTAATCAGCCCCAGCATTTT.

The rearrangement joins TRBV2 to TRBJ2-3, with TRBD2 as a possible D gene (5 bases). Germline CDR1 reads SNHLY; CDR2 reads FYNNEI. V gave up 4 bases and J gave up 3 bases, with 11 bases separating them. This CDR3 spans 14 amino acids. The CDR3 sequence is CASSVTRITDTQYF. The CDR3 nucleotides read TGTGCCAGCAGTGTTACTAGGATTACAGATACGCAGTATTTT.

The rearrangement joins TRBV19 to TRBJ1-1; 7 bases are a match to TRBD1. Trimming at V came to 5 bases and at J to 5 bases, leaving 11 bases not matched to a gene. CDR1 is LNHDA, CDR2 SQIVND, per germline (reference sequence). The CDR3 loop spans 15 amino acids. The CDR3 loop is CASSLDRARWTEAFF. The CDR3 nucleotides read TGTGCCAGTAGTCTCGACAGGGCTCGTTGGACTGAAGCTTTCTTT.

This chain joins TRBV5-6 and TRBJ1-2; 8 bases map to TRBD1. The ends lost 0 bases at V and 4 bases at J; junction bases unmatched: 11. This CDR3 has 17 residues. The germline gives CDR1 SGHDT, CDR2 YYEEEE. The CDR3 nucleotides read TGTGCCAGCAGCTTGGATCAGGGGGCGAGCCGGACCTATGGCTACACCTTC. Residues: CASSLDQGASRTYGYTF.

The CDR3 protein is CATSDSGQGGEYQPQHF. The CDR3 DNA reads as TGTGCCACCAGTGATTCGGGACAGGGGGGAGAATATCAGCCCCAGCATTTT. V is TRBV24-1 and J is TRBJ1-5; 11 bases align to TRBD1. The CDR3 runs to 17 residues. The germline CDR1 and CDR2 sequences are KGHDR and SFDVKD. The V gene end was trimmed by 2 bases and the J gene end by 5 bases; junction bases not matched to a gene: 7.